This T cell receptor beta chain was documented in a study of blood T cells in healthy people across ages (dated by TCRdb to between 2014 and 2017). Describing the broader study: In model experiments, template switching captured about one uniquely barcoded TCR beta cDNA molecule for every two T cells. The donors were divided into four age groups: young (average approximately 17 years), middle-aged (under 40), aged (roughly 66) and long-lived (roughly 82). To avoid experimental bias, donors of different ages were distributed randomly across sequencing lanes. The study measured age-related changes in TCR beta repertoire diversity using deep sequencing normalized with unique cDNA molecular identifiers. For two donors (one aged 18 to 30 and one aged 80 or older), the study analyzed two additional independent replicas of 1 million unique cDNA reads from the same blood draw.

This clonotype was counted many times. The clone's antigen remains unknown. No quality values exist for individual bases; no much larger clone is one base distant. Receptors were amplified or captured by 5' RACE. A second PCR of roughly 6 to 11 cycles was performed with a sample-barcoded 5' primer and a J-beta primer mix. A unique molecular identifier was introduced onto each TCR beta cDNA molecule by a template-switch 5' adaptor carrying 12 random nucleotides. At least 2.5 million CDR3-containing paired-end reads were obtained from each sample. First-strand cDNA synthesis was performed from all RNA using the Mint cDNA synthesis kit, with priming by a TRBC-specific oligonucleotide. After uracil-DNA glycosylase treatment, a first 18-cycle PCR used universal primers M1SS and BC2_uni_R on all cDNA. As for the original processing: For normalization, 1 million high-quality reads were randomly selected from each sample, with every read carrying a distinct molecular identifier. Instead of being binned into consensus sequences, reads with shared molecular identifiers were discarded. MiTCR, with a Q25 quality threshold and the strictest error-elimination algorithm, was used for CDR3 identification, clonotype clustering and error correction. A nonparametric unseen species model with Euler transformation was used to estimate lower-bound total TCR beta diversity. The public reads were reanalyzed by TCRdb: fastp trimming at Q25, MiXCR alignment, in-frame beta chains only. Entries are consolidated by CDR3 protein sequence, retaining the most common genes and DNA. The V and J calls and clone size come from TCRdb's table, not from the authors' own analysis. The table for this sample lists over 1,500,000 distinct CDR3 sequences; approximately 40% of them were counted only once. The ten largest account for about 23% of the sample.

The germline V gene encodes CDR1 LGHNA and CDR2 YNFKEQ. V is clipped by 4 bases and J by 4 bases, and the sequence between their germline boundaries is 14 bases long. Including cysteine and phenylalanine, the CDR3 has 15 amino acids. Of all the DNA, just the CDR3 is kept, 45 bases in frame from base 1. Donors were a few dozen systemically healthy Caucasian individuals from Russia aged roughly 6 to 90 years. Each donor gave 8.5 to 10 milliliters of peripheral blood, collected into EDTA-treated Vacutainer tubes. Ficoll-Paque density-gradient centrifugation was used to isolate PBMCs, with at least 6.5 million per sample. Trizol reagent was used to extract total RNA from the PBMCs, yielding at least 6 micrograms per sample. For every donor, an aliquot of PBMCs went through flow cytometry to measure the percentages of naive CD45RAhigh/CD27high T cells. Overall study outcomes, separate from this receptor: Compared with the aged group, the long-lived group had more naive CD4+ T cells, fewer expanded clones and increased TCR diversity, a pattern suggesting age selection. The percentage of naive T cells measured by flow cytometry correlated strongly with observed TCR beta diversity. Estimates of total diversity from one million sequenced T cells were regarded as lower bounds and underestimates. The CMV infection status of donors was not known, potentially confounding age-related changes in expanded clonotypes. Observed TCR beta diversity per million T cells fell roughly linearly with age, and a significant reduction was already apparent by age about 36. Bulk unsorted PBMC profiling prevented conclusive comparison of naive and antigen-experienced compartments.

The specimen was blood. This clonotype originated in a human donor in good health. The sequence links TRBV4-2 to TRBJ2-1; perhaps TRBD1 is the D gene, with 6 bases matching. The encoded CDR3 is CASSPRGRSYNEQFF. The nucleotide sequence is TGTGCCAGCAGCCCCAGGGGTCGTTCGTACAATGAGCAGTTCTTC.